Described below is a single T cell receptor (beta chain) sequence and its context. The antigen is unknown. The germline gene is not matched at one end of the junction; a read error may be the cause. The CDR3 is 18 residues long. The germline V gene has CDR1 GTSNPN and CDR2 SVGIG (reference sequence). These data are taken from a study of cytomegalovirus exposure and HLA in healthy donors. Study at large: Clustering assigned approximately 79% of the roughly 400 genotyped donors to the Caucasian-associated ancestry cluster.

Whole-study findings and limits: Owing to their indistinguishability, certain V segments, notably TRBV6-2 and TRBV6-3, were excluded. Trimming of TCR beta V- and J-genes showed a link, identified in a later analysis, to a missense DCLRE1C variant.

In the PCR, 60 Vbeta and 13 Jbeta primers were used. Produced via immunoSEQ multiplex PCR; TCRdb's table is partial and in-frame only. The sample records approximately 190,000 clones, around four fifths being singletons. The clonotype comes from a woman aged 45 to 65 in good health and CMV-seropositive. Specimen: PBMCs. The chain is built from TRBV30 and TRBJ2-4; 8 bases align to TRBD1. The CDR3 spells CAWSEDRVRVGAKNSQYF. In DNA, the CDR3 is TGTGCCTGGAGTGAGGACAGGGTGAGGGTTGGAGCCAAAAACAGTCAGTACTTC.